The sequence of this T cell receptor beta chain was determined in a study of cytomegalovirus exposure and HLA in healthy donors. Findings and caveats of the study: A few CMV-associated chains proved CMV antigen-specific in vitro. About 87% or about 30% of the time was how often most TCR beta V segments were productive, according to an earlier analysis.

PCR was performed using 60 Vbeta and 13 Jbeta primers. TCRdb keeps only in-frame clones here, not all; method: immunoSEQ multiplex PCR. The sample consists of fewer than 150,000 clones, roughly three quarters of them appearing once. V lost 7 bases and J 5 bases, leaving 19 bases between the germline ends. Germline CDR1 reads WNHNN; CDR2 reads SYGVQD (reference sequence). CDR3 length: 15 amino acids. Regarding this clone: Antigen specificity is unknown.

The specimen sequenced was PBMCs. V is TRBV10-1 and J is TRBJ2-3, with D possibly TRBD2 on 5 matching bases. This TCR was recovered from a woman in her fifties or sixties in good health and CMV-seronegative. The CDR3 loop is CASTPFSDRGDTQYF. Written as DNA, the CDR3 is TGCGCCAGCACCCCATTCTCCGACCGGGGAGATACGCAGTATTTT.